A single T cell receptor beta chain is shown here with its context. The source of the sample is a study of blood T cells in healthy people across ages. Caucasian, healthy and from Russia, the donors were aged between about 6 and 90. Donors each provided 8 to 10 milliliters of peripheral blood. The study isolated at least 7 million PBMCs from each sample. A second PCR of roughly 7 to 11 cycles used a sample-barcoded 5' primer and a J-beta primer mix. Template switching added a 12-random-nucleotide identifier to every cDNA molecule. TCRdb recomputed calls from the 5' RACE reads with MiXCR, one row per CDR3 protein. This table holds about 1.5 million distinct CDR3 sequences, approximately 43% found once. The V gene lost 8 bases and the J gene lost 8 bases, with 12 bases spanning the gap. The CDR3 loop spans 12 amino acids. The germline CDR1 and CDR2 sequences are MNHEY and SVGAGI.

The J gene is TRBJ1-4, the V gene TRBV6-5; no clear D gene. This TCR derives from a woman aged 18-29 years in good health. Sequenced sample: blood. The CDR3 here is CASSNAEEKLFF. The CDR3, as DNA: TGTGCCAGCTCAAACGCAGAAGAAAAACTGTTTTTT.